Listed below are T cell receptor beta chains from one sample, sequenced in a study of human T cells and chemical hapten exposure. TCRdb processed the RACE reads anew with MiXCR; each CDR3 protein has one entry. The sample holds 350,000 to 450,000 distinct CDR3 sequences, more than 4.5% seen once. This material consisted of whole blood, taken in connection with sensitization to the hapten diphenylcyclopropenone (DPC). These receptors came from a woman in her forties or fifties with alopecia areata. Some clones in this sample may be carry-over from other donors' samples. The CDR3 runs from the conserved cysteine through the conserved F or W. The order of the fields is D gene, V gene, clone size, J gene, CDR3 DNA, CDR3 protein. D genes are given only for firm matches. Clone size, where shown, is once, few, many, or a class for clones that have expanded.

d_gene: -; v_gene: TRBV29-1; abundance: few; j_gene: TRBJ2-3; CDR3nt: TGCAGCGTTGTGGAATACACAGATACGCAGTATTTT; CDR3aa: CSVVEYTDTQYF
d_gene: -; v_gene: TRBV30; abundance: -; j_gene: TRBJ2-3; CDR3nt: TGTGCCTGGAGTACGGGAACGGGAACAGATACGCAGTATTTT; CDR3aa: CAWSTGTGTDTQYF
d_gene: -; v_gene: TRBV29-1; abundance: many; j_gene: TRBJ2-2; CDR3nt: TGCAGCGTTGGCGGCAGTAACACCGGGGAGCTGTTTTTT; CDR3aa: CSVGGSNTGELFF
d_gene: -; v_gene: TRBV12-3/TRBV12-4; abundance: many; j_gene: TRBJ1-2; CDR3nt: TGTGCCAGCAGCCTTTCGAAAGGCGGCTACACCTTC; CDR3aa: CASSLSKGGYTF
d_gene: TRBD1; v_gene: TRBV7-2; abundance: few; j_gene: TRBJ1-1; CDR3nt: TGTGCCAGCAGCTTCCCTGGAGGGGGCGAGACTGAAGCTTTCTTT; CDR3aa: CASSFPGGGETEAFF
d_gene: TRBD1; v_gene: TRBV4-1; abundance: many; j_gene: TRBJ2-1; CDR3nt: TGCGCCAGCAGCCAACAGACAGGGGAAGATGAGCAGTTCTTC; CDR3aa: CASSQQTGEDEQFF
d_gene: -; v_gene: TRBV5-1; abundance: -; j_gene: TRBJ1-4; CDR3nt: TGCGCCAGCAGCCGGGACTTTCAGAATGAAAAACTGTTTTTT; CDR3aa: CASSRDFQNEKLFF
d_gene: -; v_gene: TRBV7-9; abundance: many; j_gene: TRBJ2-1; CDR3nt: TGTGCCAGCAGCCTCGGACAGGAGCAGTTCTTC; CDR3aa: CASSLGQEQFF
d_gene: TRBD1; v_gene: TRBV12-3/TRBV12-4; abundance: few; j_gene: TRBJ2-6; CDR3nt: TGTGCCAGCCGAAAGGACAGGGGCCGCATCTCTGGGGCCAACGTCCTGACTTTC; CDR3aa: CASRKDRGRISGANVLTF
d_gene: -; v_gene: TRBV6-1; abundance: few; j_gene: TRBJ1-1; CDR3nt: TGTGCCAGCAGTGAGAGACGTTCAGGAGCTTTCTTT; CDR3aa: CASSERRSGAFF
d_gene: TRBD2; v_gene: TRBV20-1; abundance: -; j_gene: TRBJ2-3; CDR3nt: TGCAGTACTCAGACAGCGGGGCGTCGGAATACGCAGTATTTT; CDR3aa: CSTQTAGRRNTQYF
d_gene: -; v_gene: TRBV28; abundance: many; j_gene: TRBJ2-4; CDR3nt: TGTGCCAGCAGTTTCCAGATGGGGGCGCGAGACATTCAGTACTTC; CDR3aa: CASSFQMGARDIQYF
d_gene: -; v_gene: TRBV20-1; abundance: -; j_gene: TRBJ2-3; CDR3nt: TGCAGTGCCGGACGGGGGGCCTCCCCCACAGATACGCAGTATTTT; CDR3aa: CSAGRGASPTDTQYF
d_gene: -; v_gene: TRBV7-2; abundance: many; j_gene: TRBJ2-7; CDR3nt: TGTGCCAGCAGCCCGAGAGCGGACAGTTACGAGCAGTACTTC; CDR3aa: CASSPRADSYEQYF
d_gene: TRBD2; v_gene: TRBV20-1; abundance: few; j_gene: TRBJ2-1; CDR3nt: TGCAGTGCTAGAGATCGTAGGCGTACTAGCGGGACCTCCTACAATGAGCAGTTCTTC; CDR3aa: CSARDRRRTSGTSYNEQFF
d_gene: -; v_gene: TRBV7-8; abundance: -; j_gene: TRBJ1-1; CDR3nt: TGTGCCAGCAGCTTGGACCGGGGAACCAGGGCTTTCTTT; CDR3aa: CASSLDRGTRAFF
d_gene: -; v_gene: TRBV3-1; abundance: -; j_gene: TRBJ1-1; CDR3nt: TGTGCCAGCAGCCAAGGCAGGATTAGATGGAACACTGAAGCTTTCTTT; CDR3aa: CASSQGRIRWNTEAFF
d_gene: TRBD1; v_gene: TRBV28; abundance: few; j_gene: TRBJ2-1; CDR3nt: TGTGCCAGCAGTTCCACGCGACAGGGGGGTACCTACAATGAGCAGTTCTTC; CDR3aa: CASSSTRQGGTYNEQFF
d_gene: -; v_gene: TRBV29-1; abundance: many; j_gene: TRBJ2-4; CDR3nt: TGCAGCGTCCTTTCGGACCTAGCCAAAAACATTCAGTACTTC; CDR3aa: CSVLSDLAKNIQYF
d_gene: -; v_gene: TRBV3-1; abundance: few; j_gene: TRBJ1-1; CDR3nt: TGTGCCAGTGCACAGGGCACTGAAGCTTTCTTT; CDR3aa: CASAQGTEAFF
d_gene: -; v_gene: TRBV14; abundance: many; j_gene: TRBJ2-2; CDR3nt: TGTGCCAGCAGCCAACTGGTTCCCGGGGAGCTGTTTTTT; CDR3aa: CASSQLVPGELFF
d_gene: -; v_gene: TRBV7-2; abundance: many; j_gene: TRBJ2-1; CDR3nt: TGTGCCAGCAGCTTAGCCGTAGCTGGTGAGCAGTTCTTC; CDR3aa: CASSLAVAGEQFF
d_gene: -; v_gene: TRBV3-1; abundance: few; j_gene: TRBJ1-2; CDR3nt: TGTGCCAGCAGCCAAGAAAGGCCCTTTGGCTATGGCTACACCTTC; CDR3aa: CASSQERPFGYGYTF
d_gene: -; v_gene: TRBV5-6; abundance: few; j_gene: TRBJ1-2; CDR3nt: TGTGCCAGCAGCTTGGTAGGGGAGACCTATGGCTACACCTTC; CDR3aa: CASSLVGETYGYTF
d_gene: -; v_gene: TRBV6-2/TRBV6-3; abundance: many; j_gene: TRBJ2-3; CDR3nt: TGTGCCAGCAATCGAGCGGCTAGCACAGATACGCAGTATTTT; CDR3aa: CASNRAASTDTQYF
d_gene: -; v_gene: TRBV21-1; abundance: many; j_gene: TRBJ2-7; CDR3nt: TGTGCCAGCAGCCCTGTTTTTGACTCCTACGAGCAGTACTTC; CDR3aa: CASSPVFDSYEQYF
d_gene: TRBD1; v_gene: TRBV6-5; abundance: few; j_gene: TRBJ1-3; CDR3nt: TGTGCCAGCAGTTACTTACAGGGGTCTGGAAACACCATATATTTT; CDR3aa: CASSYLQGSGNTIYF
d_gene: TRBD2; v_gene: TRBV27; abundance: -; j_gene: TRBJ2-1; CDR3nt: TGTGCCAGCAGTTTCGGACTAGCGGGAATCAATGAGCAGTTCTTC; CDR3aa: CASSFGLAGINEQFF